In this sample, the clone carrying this T cell receptor (beta chain) turned up a few times. CDR1 and CDR2 from the germline V gene are SGHRS and YFSETQ. Trimming stripped 4 bases from V and 10 bases from J, with 15 bases between. This CDR3 contains 14 residues. The donor group consisted entirely of healthy Caucasians. This specimen belongs to a study of identical twins. TCRdb re-called the 5' RACE reads with MiXCR, one entry per CDR3 protein. This repertoire shows 350,000 to 600,000 distinct CDR3 sequences, 14% found once; its top ten account for about 0.53%. The sample was also reused in another study, on yellow fever vaccine responses in identical twins.

The genes are TRBV5-1 and TRBJ1-6; D might be TRBD1 (6 bases). Sequenced material: CD4+ T cells sorted from blood. The source is a woman under 30 in good health. The chain's CDR3 is CASSPGTRESPLHF. Written as DNA, the CDR3 is TGCGCCAGCAGCCCCGGGACAAGGGAGTCACCCCTCCACTTT.